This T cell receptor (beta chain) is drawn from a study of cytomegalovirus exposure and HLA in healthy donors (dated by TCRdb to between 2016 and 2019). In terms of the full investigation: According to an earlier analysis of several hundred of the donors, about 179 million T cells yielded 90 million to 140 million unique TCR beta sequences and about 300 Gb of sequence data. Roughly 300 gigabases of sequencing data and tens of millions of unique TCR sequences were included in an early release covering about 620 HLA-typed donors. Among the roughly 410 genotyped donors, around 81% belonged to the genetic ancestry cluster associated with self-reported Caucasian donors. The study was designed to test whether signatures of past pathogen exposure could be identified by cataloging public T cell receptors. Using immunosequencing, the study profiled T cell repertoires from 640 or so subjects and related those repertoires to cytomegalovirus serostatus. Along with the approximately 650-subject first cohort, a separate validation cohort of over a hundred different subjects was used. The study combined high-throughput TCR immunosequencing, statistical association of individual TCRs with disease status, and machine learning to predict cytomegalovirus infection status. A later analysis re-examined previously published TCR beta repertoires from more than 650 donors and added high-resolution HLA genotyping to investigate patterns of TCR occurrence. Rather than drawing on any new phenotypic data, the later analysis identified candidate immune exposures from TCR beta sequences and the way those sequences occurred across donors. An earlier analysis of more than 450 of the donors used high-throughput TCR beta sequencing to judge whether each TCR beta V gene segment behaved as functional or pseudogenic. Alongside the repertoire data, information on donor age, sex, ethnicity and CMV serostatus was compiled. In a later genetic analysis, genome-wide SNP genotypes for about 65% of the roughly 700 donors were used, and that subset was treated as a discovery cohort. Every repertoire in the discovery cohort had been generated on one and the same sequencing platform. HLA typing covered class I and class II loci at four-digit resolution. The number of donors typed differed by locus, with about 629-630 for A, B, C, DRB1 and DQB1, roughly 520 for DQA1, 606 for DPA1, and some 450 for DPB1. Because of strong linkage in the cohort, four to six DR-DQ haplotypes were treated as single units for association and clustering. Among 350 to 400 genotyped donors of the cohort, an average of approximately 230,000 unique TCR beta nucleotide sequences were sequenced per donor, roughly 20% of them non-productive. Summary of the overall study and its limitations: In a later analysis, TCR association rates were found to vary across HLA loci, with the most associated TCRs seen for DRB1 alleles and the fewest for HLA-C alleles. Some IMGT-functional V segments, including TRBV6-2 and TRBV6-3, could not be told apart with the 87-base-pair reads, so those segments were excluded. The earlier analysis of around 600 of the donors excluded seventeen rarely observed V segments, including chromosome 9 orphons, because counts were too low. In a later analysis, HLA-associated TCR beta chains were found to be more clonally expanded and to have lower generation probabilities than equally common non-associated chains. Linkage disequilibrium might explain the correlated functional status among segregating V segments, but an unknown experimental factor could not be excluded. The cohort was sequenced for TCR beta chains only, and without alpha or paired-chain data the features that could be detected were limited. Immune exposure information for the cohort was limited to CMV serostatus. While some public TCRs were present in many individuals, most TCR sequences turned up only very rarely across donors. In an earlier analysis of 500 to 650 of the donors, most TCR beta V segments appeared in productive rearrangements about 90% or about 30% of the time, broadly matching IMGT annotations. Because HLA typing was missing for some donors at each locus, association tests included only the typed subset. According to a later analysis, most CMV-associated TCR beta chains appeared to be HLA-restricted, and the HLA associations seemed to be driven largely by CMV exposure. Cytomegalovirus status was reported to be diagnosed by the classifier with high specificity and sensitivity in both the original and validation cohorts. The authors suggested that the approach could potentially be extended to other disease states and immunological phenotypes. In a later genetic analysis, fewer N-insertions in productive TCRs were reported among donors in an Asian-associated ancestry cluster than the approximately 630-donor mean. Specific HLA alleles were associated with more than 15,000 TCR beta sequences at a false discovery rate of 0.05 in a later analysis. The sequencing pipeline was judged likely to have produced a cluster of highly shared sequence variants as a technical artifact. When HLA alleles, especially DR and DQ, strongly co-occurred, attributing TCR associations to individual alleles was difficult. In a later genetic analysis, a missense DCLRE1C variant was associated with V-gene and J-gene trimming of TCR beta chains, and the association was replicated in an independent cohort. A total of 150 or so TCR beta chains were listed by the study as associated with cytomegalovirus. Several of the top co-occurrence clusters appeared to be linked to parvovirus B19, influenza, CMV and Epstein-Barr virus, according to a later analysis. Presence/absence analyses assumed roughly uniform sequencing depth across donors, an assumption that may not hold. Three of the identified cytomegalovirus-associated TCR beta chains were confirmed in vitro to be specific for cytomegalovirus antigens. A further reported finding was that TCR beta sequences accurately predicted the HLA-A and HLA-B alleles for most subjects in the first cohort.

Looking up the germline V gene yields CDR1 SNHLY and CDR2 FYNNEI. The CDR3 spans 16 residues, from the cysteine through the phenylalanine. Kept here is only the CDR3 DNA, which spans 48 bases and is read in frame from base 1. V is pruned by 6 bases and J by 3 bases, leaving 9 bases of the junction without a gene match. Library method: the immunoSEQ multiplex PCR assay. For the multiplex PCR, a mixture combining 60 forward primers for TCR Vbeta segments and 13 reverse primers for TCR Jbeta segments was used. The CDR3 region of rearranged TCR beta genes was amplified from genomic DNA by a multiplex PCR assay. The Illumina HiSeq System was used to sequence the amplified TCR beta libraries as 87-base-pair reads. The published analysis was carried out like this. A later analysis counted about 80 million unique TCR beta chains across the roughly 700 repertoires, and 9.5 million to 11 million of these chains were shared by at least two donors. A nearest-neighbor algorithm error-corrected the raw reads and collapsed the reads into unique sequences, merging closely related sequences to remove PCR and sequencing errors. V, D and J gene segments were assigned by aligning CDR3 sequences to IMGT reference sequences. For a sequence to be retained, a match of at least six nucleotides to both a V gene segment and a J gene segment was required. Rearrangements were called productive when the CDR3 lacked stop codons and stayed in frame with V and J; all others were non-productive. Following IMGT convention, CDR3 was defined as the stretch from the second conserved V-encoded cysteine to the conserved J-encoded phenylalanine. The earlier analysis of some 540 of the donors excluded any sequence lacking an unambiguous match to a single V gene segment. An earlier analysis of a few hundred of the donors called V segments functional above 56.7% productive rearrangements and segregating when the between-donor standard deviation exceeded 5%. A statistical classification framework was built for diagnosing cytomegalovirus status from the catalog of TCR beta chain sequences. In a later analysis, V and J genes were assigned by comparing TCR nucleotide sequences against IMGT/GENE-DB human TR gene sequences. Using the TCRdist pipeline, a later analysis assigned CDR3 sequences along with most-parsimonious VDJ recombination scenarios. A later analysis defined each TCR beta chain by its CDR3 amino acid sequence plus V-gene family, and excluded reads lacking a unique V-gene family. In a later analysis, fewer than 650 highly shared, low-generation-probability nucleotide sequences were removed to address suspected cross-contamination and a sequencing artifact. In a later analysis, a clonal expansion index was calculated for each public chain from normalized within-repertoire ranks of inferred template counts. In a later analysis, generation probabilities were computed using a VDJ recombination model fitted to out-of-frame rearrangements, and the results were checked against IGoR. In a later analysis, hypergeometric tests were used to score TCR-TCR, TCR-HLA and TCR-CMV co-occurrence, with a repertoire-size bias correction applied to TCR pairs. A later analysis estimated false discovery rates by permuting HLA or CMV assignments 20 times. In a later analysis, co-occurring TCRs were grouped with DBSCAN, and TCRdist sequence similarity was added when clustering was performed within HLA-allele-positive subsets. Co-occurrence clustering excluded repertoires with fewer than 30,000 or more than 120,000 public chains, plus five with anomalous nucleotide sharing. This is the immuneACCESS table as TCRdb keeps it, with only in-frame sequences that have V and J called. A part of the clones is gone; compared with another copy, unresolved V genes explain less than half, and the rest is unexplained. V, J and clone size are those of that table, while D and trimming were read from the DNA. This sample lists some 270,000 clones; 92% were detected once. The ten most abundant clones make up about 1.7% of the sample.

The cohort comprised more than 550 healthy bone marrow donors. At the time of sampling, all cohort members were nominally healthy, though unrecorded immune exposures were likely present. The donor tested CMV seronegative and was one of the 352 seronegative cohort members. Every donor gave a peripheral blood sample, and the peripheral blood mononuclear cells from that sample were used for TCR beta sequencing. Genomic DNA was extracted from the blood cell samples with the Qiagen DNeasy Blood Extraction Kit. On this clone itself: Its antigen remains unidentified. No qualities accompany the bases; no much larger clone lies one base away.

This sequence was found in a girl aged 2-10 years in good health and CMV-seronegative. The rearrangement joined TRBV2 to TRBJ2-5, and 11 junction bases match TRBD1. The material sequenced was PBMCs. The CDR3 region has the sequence CASRATGQGDEETQYF. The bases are TGTGCCAGCAGGGCCACGGGACAGGGGGACGAAGAGACCCAGTACTTC.